These 18 T cell receptor beta chains were all obtained from the same sample, sequenced in a study of Graves' ophthalmopathy and Graves' hyperthyroidism. Amplified material comprised TCR beta CDR3 regions derived from RNA transcripts. The first-round RT-PCR employed HTBI primers together with the Qiagen OneStep RT-PCR kit. A multiplex PCR was then performed as the second round. In TCRdb, the multiplex PCR reads were re-called with MiXCR into one record per CDR3 protein. The sample carries about 550,000 distinct CDR3 sequences, just under 40% recorded once. The material sequenced was peripheral blood or thyroid tissue (not recorded which). The receptors originated from an adult man with Graves' hyperthyroidism.

This clonotype was counted many times. The chain carries TRBV6-5 and TRBJ2-5; 7 bases agree with TRBD2. The trim removed 8 bases at V and 2 bases at J, leaving 11 bases unmatched. CDR1 is MNHEY and CDR2 is SVGAGI in the germline V gene. The CDR3 length is 15 residues. CDR3 sequence (DNA): TGTGCCAGCCAGACCCCGCAGGGAGGGCAAGAGACCCAGTACTTC. It codes for CASQTPQGGQETQYF.

This clonotype was found a few times. The chain uses TRBV20-1 and TRBJ1-5, with D maybe TRBD1 (6 bases). The V gene's germline CDR1 is DFQATT and CDR2 SNEGSKA (reference sequence). The CDR3 is 14 residues long. Deletions cut 3 bases from V and 9 bases from J, with 18 bases between. The DNA for the CDR3 is TGCAGTGCTAGCACCCTTACAGGGCGCGGGCCCCAGCATTTT. Translated: CSASTLTGRGPQHF.

In its sample, this clonotype was seen a few times. The V call is TRBV28, the J call TRBJ1-4; D is ambiguous. The length of the CDR3 is 15 residues. With 2 bases removed from V and 8 bases from J, the gap between germline ends came to 15 bases. The germline CDR1 and CDR2 sequences are MDHEN and SYDVKM. The CDR3 sequence: CASSLGSSGDEKLFF. As DNA, the CDR3 is TGTGCCAGCAGTTTAGGGAGTTCGGGAGACGAAAAACTGTTTTTT.

V gene TRBV29-1 combines with J gene TRBJ2-2; TRBD2 matches at 9 bases. This CDR3 has 14 residues. CDR1 SQVTM and CDR2 ANQGSEA come from the germline V gene. The CDR3 bases are TGCACCAGGACTAGCGAAGATTACACCGGGGAGCTGTTTTTT. It codes for CTRTSEDYTGELFF.

This clonotype has ten or more counts. The gene calls are TRBV27 and TRBJ2-7; tentative D call: TRBD2 (6 bases). The V end lost 6 bases, the J end lost 5 bases, and 20 bases lay between the germline ends. In germline, CDR1 is MNHEY, CDR2 SMNVEV (reference sequence). This CDR3 is 15 amino acids long. CDR3 sequence reads: CASSPTTSLPDEQYF. The CDR3 DNA follows: TGTGCCAGCAGCCCCACTACTAGCCTTCCCGACGAGCAGTACTTC.

With respect to this clonotype: Mismatch with germline at one junction end may stem from a read error. This chain joins TRBV2 and TRBJ2-2; D may be TRBD2 (5 bases). The CDR3 has 14 residues. Per the germline V gene, CDR1 is SNHLY and CDR2 is FYNNEI. The CDR3 DNA follows: TGTGCTAGCAGTGAGGTACTTAGGTCCGGGGAGCTGCTTTTT. Amino acids: CASSEVLRSGELLF.

This chain's CDR3 is CASSLPSGQFGGETQYF. The CDR3 bases are TGTGCCAGCAGCTTACCTAGCGGACAGTTCGGGGGGGAGACCCAGTACTTC. The chain uses TRBV7-2 and TRBJ2-5, with D possibly TRBD2 on 7 matching bases. The V gene lost 2 bases and the J gene lost 5 bases, with 21 bases spanning the gap. The CDR3 is 17 residues long. The germline CDR1 and CDR2 sequences are SGHTA and FQGNSA.

This chain uses TRBV10-3 with TRBJ1-2, with D unresolved. The CDR3 runs 15 residues. V was pared by 3 bases and J by 12 bases, with 23 bases between. Germline V gene sequence: CDR1 ENHRY, CDR2 SYGVKD. In nucleotides, the CDR3 is TGTGCCATCAGTGAACTACCGACTAGCGGGATGGCGAACACCTTC. Its translation: CAISELPTSGMANTF.

This clonotype showed up many times. The chain links TRBV24-1 to TRBJ2-2; D remains unclear. Between the trimmed V and J ends, which lost 3 bases and 5 bases, there was a span of 9 bases. CDR1 KGHDR and CDR2 SFDVKD come from the germline V gene. The length of the CDR3 is 14 residues. The CDR3 spells CATSDDPGTGELFF. The CDR3, as DNA: TGTGCCACCAGTGATGACCCCGGGACCGGGGAGCTGTTTTTT.

This chain links TRBV19 with TRBJ1-3, with D maybe TRBD1 (5 bases). The CDR3 length is 13 residues. The ends were cut back, 1 base at V and 4 bases at J, with 5 bases in the middle. Looked up from germline, CDR1 is LNHDA and CDR2 is SQIVND (reference sequence). In DNA, the CDR3 is TGTGCCAGTAGTATAGGACAGGGAAACACCATATATTTT. It encodes CASSIGQGNTIYF.

This clonotype was counted ten times or more. This chain links TRBV13 with TRBJ1-4, with TRBD1 as a possible D gene (5 bases). The V gene lost 5 bases and the J gene lost 4 bases, with 11 bases spanning the gap. Germline-derived CDR1 and CDR2 are PRHDT and FYEKMQ (reference sequence). The CDR3 has 14 residues. CDR3 DNA sequence: TGTGCCAGCAGCCCAGGGCGGGATAATGAAAAACTGTTTTTT. It yields the protein CASSPGRDNEKLFF.

This clonotype has a count of ten or more. This CDR3 reads CASGRNEQYF. DNA of the CDR3: TGTGCCAGCGGCAGAAACGAGCAGTACTTC. This chain uses TRBV6-1 with TRBJ2-7; the D is unclear. Germline V CDR1 and CDR2: MNHNS, SASEGT. Trimming removed 8 bases from V and 5 bases from J, with 7 bases in between. CDR3 length equals 10 residues.

For this clonotype: No DNA is shown, since the ends of the CDR3 on it are uncertain; the CDR3 is the one TCRdb lists. V usage is TRBV2 and J usage is TRBJ1-1. Germline-derived CDR1 and CDR2 are SNHLY and FYNNEI. The CDR3 is 15 residues long, ends included. CDR3 amino acids: CASSSSTLVGTEAFF.

Comment on this clonotype: The limits of the CDR3 on the DNA are not certain, so only TCRdb's listed CDR3 is given. The rearrangement uses TRBV7-3 and TRBJ2-2. Germline values: CDR1 SGHTA, CDR2 FQGTGA. Including both end residues, the CDR3 is 12 amino acids long. Here the CDR3 reads CASSLIAGSCFF.

The rearrangement links TRBV6-1 to TRBJ2-7, with 8 bases lining up with TRBD1. J lost 5 bases, V lost 5 bases, and 11 bases had no gene match. CDR1 and CDR2 from the germline V gene are MNHNS and SASEGT. The CDR3 covers 15 residues. The CDR3 coding sequence is TGTGCCAGCAGTTACGAGACAGGGGTAAAGAACGAGCAGTACTTC. It encodes CASSYETGVKNEQYF.

This clonotype was seen many times. The chain links TRBV5-8 to TRBJ1-6; D is unresolved. Trimming left V 2 bases short and J 0 bases short, with 9 bases between. CDR1 is SGHTS, CDR2 YDEGEE, per germline. The CDR3 totals 16 residues. The chain's CDR3 is CASSFGVSSYNSPLHF. The CDR3 bases are TGTGCCAGCAGCTTCGGGGTGAGCTCCTATAATTCACCCCTCCACTTT.

This clonotype was detected many times. The chain couples TRBV7-2 to TRBJ2-7; D is undetermined. V was shortened by 0 bases and J by 1 base, with 4 bases between the two germline ends. This CDR3 is 13 amino acids long. Germline V lookup: CDR1 SGHTA, CDR2 FQGNSA. The CDR3 DNA is TGTGCCAGCAGCTTAGCGTTGTCCTACGAGCAGTACTTC. This sequence encodes CASSLALSYEQYF.

This rearrangement joins TRBV12-3 or TRBV12-4 to TRBJ2-7, with D perhaps matching TRBD1 (5 bases). With 6 bases removed from V and 2 bases from J, the gap between germline ends came to 17 bases. The CDR3 runs 15 residues. The CDR3 coding sequence is TGTGCCAGCAGCTTGGAAAGGGGTAGGACCTACGAGCAGTACTTC. Its translation is CASSLERGRTYEQYF.